The present entry profiles one T cell receptor beta chain with its context. What it binds is not known. Replicate PCRs for sorted subsets used approximately 220 ng DNA; this equaled 25,000 to 30,000 T cell genomes. Profiled with immunoSEQ multiplex PCR; TCRdb holds only in-frame clones, not every one. The sample has roughly 2.2 million clones; 93% are singletons. This sample was taken from a study of shared clonotypes between healthy human individuals. Study-level findings and limits: When naive CD4 clonotypes were compared across a few donors, 5% to 5.5% were shared. Against clonotypes common to all four donors, non-shared ones had lower generation probabilities.

The trim removed 5 bases at V and 3 bases at J, leaving 11 bases unmatched. The length of the CDR3 is 17 residues. Germline V gene lookup returns CDR1 SGHTA and CDR2 FQGTGA. Subsets obtained from CD4+ cells comprised CD45RA+ naive and CD45RA-negative memory cells. This TCR derives from a man aged 18 to 29 in good health. Some clones in this sample may be carry-over from other donors' samples. The chain employs TRBV7-3 and TRBJ2-5; 11 bases align to TRBD2. Sequencing was carried out using naive CD4+ T cells from PBMCs. This sample's subset: CD45RA+ positively selected. The CDR3 nucleotides are TGTGCCAGCAGCCCATCCGGGGGGACTAGCGGAAAAGAGACCCAGTACTTC. Translated: CASSPSGGTSGKETQYF.